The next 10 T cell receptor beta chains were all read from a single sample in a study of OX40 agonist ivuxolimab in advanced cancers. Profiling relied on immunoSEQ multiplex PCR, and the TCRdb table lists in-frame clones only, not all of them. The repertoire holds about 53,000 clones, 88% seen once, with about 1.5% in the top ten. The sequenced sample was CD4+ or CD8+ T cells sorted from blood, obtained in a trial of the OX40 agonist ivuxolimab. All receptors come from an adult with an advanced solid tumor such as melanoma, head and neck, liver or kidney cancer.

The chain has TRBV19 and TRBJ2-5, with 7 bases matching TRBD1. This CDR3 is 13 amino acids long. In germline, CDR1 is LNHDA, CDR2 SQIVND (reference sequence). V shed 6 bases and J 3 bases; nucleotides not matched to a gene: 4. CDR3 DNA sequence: TGTGCCAGTAGATCCGGGACAGAAGAGACCCAGTACTTC. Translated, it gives CASRSGTEETQYF. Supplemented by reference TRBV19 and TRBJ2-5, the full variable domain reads DGGITQSPKYLFRKEGQNVTLSCEQNLNHDAMYWYRQDPGQGLRLIYYSQIVNDFQKGDIAEGYSVSREKKESFPLTVTSAQKNPTAFYLCASRSGTEETQYFGPGTRLLVL.

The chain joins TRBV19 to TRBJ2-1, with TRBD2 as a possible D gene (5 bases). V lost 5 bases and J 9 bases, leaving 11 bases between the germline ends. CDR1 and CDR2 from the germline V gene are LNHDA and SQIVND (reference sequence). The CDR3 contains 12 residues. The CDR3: CASSLLGSEQFF. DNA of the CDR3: TGTGCCAGTAGTCTTCTAGGGAGTGAGCAGTTCTTC.

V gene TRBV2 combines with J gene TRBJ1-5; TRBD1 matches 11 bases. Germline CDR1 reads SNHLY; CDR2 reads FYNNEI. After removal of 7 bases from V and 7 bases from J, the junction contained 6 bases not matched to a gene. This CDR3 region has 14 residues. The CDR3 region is CASTEGQGEQPQHF. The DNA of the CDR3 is TGTGCCAGCACCGAGGGACAGGGGGAGCAGCCCCAGCATTTT.

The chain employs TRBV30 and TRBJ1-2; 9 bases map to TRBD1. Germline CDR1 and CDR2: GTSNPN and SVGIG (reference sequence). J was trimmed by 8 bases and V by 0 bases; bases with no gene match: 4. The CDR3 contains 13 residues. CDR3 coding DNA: TGTGCCTGGAGTGTCCCGGGACAGGGAGGCTACACCTTC. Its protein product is CAWSVPGQGGYTF.

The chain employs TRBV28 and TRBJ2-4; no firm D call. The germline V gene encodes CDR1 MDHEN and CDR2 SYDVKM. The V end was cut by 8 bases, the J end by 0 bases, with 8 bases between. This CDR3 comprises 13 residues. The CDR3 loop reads CASGELAKNIQYF. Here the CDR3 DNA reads TGTGCCAGCGGGGAATTAGCCAAAAACATTCAGTACTTC.

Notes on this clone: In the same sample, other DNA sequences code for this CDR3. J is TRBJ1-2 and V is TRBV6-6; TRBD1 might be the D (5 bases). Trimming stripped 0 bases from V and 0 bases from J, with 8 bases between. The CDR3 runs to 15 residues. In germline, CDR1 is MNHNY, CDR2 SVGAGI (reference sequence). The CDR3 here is CASSYSQGANYGYTF. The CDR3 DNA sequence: TGTGCCAGCAGTTACTCCCAGGGAGCTAACTATGGCTACACCTTC.

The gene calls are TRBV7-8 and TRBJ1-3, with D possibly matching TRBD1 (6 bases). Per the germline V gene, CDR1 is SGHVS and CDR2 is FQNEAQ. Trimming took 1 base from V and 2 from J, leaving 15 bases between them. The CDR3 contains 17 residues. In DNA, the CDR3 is TGTGCCAGCAGCTTAGAAGTCGCGGGGGCAACTGGAAACACCATATATTTT. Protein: CASSLEVAGATGNTIYF. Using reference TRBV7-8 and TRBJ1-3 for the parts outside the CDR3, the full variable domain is GAGVSQSPRYKVAKRGQDVALRCDPISGHVSLFWYQQALGQGPEFLTYFQNEAQLDKSGLPSDRFFAERPEGSVSTLKIQRTQQEDSAVYLCASSLEVAGATGNTIYFGEGSWLTVV.

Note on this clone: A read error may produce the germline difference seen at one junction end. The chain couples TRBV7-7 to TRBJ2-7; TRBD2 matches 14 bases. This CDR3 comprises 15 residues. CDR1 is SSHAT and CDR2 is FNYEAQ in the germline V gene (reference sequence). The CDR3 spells CASSPEGLAGGEQYF. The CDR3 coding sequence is TGTGCTAGCAGCCCAGAAGGACTAGCGGGGGGCGAGCAGTACTTC.

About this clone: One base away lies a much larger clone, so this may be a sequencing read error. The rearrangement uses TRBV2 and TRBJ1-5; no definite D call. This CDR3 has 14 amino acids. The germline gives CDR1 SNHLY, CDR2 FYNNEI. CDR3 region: CAGSQTGRNQPQHF. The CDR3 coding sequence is TGTGCCGGCAGTCAGACCGGACGCAATCAGCCCCAGCATTTT. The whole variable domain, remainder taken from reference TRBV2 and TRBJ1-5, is EPEVTQTPSHQVTQMGQEVILRCVPISNHLYFYWYRQILGQKVEFLVSFYNNEISEKSEIFDDQFSVERPDGSNFTLKIRSTKLEDSAMYFCAGSQTGRNQPQHFGDGTRLSIL.

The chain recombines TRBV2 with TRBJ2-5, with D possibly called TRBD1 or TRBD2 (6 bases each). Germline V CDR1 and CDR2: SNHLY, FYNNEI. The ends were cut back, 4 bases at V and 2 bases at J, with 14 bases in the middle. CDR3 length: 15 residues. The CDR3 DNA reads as TGTGCCAGCAGTGGACCGGGGGCAGGGCAAGAGACCCAGTACTTC. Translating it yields CASSGPGAGQETQYF.